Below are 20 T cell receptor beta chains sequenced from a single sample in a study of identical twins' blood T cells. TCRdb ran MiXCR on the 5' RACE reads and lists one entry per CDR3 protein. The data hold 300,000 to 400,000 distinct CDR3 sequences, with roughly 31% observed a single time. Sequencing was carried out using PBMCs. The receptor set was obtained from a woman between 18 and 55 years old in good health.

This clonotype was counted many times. Written as DNA, the CDR3 is TGTGCCAGCAGTTACCCTAAGGGAGGACCCTACAATGAGCAGTTCTTC. It is translated as CASSYPKGGPYNEQFF. This sequence joins TRBV6-2 or TRBV6-3 and TRBJ2-1; perhaps TRBD2 as D (6 bases). V was cut by 2 bases and J by 2 bases, with 13 bases left in between. This CDR3 region has 16 residues. Germline assignment: CDR1 MNHEY and CDR2 SVGEGT.

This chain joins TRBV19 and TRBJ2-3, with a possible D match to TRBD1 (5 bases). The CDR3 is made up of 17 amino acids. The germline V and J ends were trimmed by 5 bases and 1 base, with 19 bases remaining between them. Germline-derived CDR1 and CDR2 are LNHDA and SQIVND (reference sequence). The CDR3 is CASSRDPRQLGTDTQYF. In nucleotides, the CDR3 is TGTGCCAGTAGTCGAGACCCGAGACAGCTAGGCACAGATACGCAGTATTTT.

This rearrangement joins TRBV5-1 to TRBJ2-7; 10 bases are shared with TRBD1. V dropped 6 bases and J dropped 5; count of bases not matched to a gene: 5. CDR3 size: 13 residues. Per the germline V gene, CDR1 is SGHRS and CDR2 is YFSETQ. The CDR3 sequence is CASNSGTGDEQYF. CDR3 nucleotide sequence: TGCGCCAGCAACTCCGGGACAGGGGACGAGCAGTACTTC. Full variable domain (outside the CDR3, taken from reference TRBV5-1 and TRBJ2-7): KAGVTQTPRYLIKTRGQQVTLSCSPISGHRSVSWYQQTPGQGLQFLFEYFSETQRNKGNFPGRFSGRQFSNSRSEMNVSTLELGDSALYLCASNSGTGDEQYFGPGTRLTVT.

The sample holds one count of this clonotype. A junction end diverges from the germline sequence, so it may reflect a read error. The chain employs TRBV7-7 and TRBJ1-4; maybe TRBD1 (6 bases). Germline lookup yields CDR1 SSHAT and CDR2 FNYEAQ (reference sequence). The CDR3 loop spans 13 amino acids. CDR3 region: CASSSGAGEKLFF. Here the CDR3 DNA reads TGTGCTAGCAGCTCAGGGGCTGGTGAAAAACTGTTTTTT.

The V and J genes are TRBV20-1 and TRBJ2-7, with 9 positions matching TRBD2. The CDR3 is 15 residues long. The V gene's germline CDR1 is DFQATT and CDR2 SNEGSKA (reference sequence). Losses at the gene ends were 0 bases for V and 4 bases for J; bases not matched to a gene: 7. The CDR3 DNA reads TGCAGTGCTAGAGACCTAGCGGGGTCCTTGTACGAGCAGTACTTC. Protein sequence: CSARDLAGSLYEQYF.

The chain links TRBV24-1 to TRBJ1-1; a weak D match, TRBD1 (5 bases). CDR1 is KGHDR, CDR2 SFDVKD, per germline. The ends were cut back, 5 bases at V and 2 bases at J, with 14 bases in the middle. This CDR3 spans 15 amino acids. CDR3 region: CATSVRDLRNTEAFF. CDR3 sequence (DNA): TGTGCCACCAGTGTACGGGACCTTCGAAACACTGAAGCTTTCTTT.

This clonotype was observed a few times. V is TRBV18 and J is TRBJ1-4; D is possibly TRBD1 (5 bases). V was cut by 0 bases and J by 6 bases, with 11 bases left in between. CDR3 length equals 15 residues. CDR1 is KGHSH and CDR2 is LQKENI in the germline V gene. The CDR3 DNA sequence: TGTGCCAGCTCACCACCGGGGACGAGGGATGAAAAACTGTTTTTT. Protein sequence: CASSPPGTRDEKLFF.

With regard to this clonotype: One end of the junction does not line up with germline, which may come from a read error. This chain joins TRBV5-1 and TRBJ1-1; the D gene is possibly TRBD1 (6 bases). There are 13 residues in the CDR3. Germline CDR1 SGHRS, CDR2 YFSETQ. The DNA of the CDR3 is TGCGCCAGCAGCACCACAGGGACAACTGGAGCTTTCTTT. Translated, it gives CASSTTGTTGAFF.

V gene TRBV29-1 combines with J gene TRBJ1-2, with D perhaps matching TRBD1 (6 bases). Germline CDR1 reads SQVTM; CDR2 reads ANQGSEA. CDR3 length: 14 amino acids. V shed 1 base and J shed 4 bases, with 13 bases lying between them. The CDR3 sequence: CSVEVAGDIYGYTF. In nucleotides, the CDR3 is TGCAGCGTTGAAGTCGCAGGGGATATCTATGGCTACACCTTC.

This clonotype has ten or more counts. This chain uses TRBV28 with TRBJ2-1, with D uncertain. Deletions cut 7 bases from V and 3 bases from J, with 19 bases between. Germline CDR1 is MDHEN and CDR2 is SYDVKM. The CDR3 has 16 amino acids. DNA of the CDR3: TGTGCCAGCACCCCTTTATCCTGGGTAAACTACAATGAGCAGTTCTTC. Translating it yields CASTPLSWVNYNEQFF. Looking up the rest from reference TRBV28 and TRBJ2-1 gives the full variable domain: DVKVTQSSRYLVKRTGEKVFLECVQDMDHENMFWYRQDPGLGLRLIYFSYDVKMKEKGDIPEGYSVSREKKERFSLILESASTNQTSMYLCASTPLSWVNYNEQFFGPGTRLTVL.

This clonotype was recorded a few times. CDR3 sequence (DNA): TGTGCCAGCAGTCCCCAGGGTGGCATTAGCACAGATACGCAGTATTTT. Encoded protein: CASSPQGGISTDTQYF. J is TRBJ2-3 and V is TRBV27; possible D gene TRBD1, 5 bases. The CDR3 is made up of 16 amino acids. Deletions cut 5 bases from V and 0 bases from J, with 15 bases between. CDR1 and CDR2 (germline): MNHEY, SMNVEV (reference sequence).

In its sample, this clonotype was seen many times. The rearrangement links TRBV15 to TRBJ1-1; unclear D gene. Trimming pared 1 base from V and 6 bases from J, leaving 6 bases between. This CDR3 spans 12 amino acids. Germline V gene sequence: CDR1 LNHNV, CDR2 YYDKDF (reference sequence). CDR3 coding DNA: TGTGCCACCAGCAGAGGGTTCCCTGAAGCTTTCTTT. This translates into CATSRGFPEAFF. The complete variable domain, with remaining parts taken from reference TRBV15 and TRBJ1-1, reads DAMVIQNPRYQVTQFGKPVTLSCSQTLNHNVMYWYQQKSSQAPKLLFHYYDKDFNNEADTPDNFQSRRPNTSFCFLDIRSPGLGDTAMYLCATSRGFPEAFFGQGTRLTVV.

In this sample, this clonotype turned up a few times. CDR3 DNA: TGTGCCAGCAGTTACCCCCGCCGGGGGTCTAACGGGGAGCTGTTTTTT. It translates to CASSYPRRGSNGELFF. The chain has TRBV6-2 or TRBV6-3 and TRBJ2-2; D may be TRBD2 (6 bases). This CDR3 contains 16 residues. V was trimmed by 2 bases and J by 7 bases, leaving 17 bases between them. The V gene's germline CDR1 is MNHEY and CDR2 SVGEGT.

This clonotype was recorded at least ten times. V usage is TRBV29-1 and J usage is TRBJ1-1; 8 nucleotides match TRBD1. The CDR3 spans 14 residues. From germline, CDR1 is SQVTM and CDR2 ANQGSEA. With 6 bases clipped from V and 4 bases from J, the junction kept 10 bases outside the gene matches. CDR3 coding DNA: TGCAGCGTAGATTACCGGACAGGGCTCACTGAAGCTTTCTTT. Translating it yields CSVDYRTGLTEAFF.

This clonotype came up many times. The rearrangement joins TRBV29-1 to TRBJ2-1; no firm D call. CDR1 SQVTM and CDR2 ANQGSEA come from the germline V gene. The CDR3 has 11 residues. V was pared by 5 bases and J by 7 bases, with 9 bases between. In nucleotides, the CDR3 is TGCAGCGTTCCGGGTCTGAATGAGCAGTTCTTC. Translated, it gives CSVPGLNEQFF.

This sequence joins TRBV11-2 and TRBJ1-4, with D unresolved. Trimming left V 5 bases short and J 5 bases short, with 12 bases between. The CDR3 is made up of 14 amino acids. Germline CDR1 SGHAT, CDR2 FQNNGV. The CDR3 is CASSTRLGNEKLFF. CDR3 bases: TGTGCCAGCAGCACCAGGTTGGGCAATGAAAAACTGTTTTTT.

CDR3 sequence: CASSFAGPGNQPQHF. The CDR3 DNA follows: TGTGCCAGCAGCTTCGCGGGTCCGGGCAATCAGCCCCAGCATTTT. The chain links TRBV7-9 to TRBJ1-5, with no clear D. V lost 3 bases, J lost 2 bases, and 11 bases lay in between. Germline lookup yields CDR1 SEHNR and CDR2 FQNEAQ (reference sequence). The CDR3 length is 15 residues. The full variable domain, completed using reference TRBV7-9 and TRBJ1-5, is DTGVSQNPRHKITKRGQNVTFRCDPISEHNRLYWYRQTLGQGPEFLTYFQNEAQLEKSRLLSDRFSAERPKGSFSTLEIQRTEQGDSAMYLCASSFAGPGNQPQHFGDGTRLSIL.

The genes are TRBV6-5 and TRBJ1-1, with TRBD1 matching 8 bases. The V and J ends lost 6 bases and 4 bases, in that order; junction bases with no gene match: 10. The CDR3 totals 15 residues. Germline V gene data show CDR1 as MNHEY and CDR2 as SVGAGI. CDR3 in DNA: TGTGCCAGCAGATCCACCTTAACAGGGGGCACTGAAGCTTTCTTT. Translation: CASRSTLTGGTEAFF.

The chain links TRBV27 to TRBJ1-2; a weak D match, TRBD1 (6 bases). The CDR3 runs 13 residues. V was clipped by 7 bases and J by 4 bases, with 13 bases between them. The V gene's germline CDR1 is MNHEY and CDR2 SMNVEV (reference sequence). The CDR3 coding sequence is TGTGCCAGCAAAATTGGGACAACCTATGGCTACACCTTC. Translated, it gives CASKIGTTYGYTF.

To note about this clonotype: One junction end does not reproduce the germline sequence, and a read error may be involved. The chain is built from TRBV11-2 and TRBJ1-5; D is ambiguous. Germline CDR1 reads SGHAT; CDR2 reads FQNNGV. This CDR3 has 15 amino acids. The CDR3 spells CASRSGKTRNQLQHF. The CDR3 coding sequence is TGTGCCAGCAGGTCCGGCAAAACCAGAAATCAGCTCCAGCATTTT.